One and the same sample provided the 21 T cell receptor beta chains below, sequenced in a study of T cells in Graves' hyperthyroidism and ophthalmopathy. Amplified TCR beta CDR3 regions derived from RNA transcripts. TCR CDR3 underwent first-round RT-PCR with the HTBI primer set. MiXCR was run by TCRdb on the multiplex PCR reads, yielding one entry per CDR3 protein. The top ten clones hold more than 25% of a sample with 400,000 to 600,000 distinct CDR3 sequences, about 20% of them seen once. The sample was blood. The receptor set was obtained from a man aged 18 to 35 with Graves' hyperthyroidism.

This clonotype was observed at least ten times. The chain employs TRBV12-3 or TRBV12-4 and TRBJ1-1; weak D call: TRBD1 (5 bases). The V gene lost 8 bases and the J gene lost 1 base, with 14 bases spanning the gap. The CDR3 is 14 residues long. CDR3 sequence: CASRTRQPNTEAFF. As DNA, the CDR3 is TGTGCCAGCCGGACGAGACAGCCGAACACTGAAGCTTTCTTT.

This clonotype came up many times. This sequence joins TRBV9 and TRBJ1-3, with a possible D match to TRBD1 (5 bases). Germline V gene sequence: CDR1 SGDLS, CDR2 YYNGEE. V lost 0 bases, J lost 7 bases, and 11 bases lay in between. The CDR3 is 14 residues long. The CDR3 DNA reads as TGTGCCAGCAGCGTAGTCCAGGGAGCGAACACCATATATTTT. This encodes CASSVVQGANTIYF.

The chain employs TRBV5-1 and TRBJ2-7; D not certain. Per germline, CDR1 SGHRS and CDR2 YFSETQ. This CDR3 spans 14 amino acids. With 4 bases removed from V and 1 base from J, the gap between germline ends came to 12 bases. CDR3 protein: CASSAWPNSYEQYF. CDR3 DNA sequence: TGCGCCAGCAGCGCTTGGCCGAATTCCTACGAGCAGTACTTC.

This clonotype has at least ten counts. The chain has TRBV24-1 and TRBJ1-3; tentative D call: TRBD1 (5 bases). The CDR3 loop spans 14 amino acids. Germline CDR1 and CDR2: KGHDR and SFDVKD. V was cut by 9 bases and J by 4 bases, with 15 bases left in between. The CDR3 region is CATPQDRRGNTIYF. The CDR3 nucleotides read TGTGCCACCCCACAGGATCGGCGAGGAAACACCATATATTTT.

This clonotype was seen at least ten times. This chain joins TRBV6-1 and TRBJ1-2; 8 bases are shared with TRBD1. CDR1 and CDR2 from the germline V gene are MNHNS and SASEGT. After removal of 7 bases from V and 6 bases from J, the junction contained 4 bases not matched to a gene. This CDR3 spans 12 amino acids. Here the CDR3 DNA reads TGTGCCAGCAAGTGGGGACAGGATGGCTACACCTTC. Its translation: CASKWGQDGYTF.

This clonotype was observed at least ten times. The CDR3 sequence is CATSRDTVDRVNTEAFF. CDR3 nucleotides: TGTGCCACCAGCAGAGATACGGTGGACAGAGTGAACACTGAAGCTTTCTTT. The chain uses TRBV15 and TRBJ1-1; TRBD1 is a possible D gene (6 bases). Germline loops: CDR1 LNHNV, CDR2 YYDKDF (reference sequence). V shed 0 bases and J shed 0 bases, with 14 bases lying between them. This CDR3 region has 17 residues.

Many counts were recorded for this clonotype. The CDR3 spells CASSQSVRETQYF. CDR3 in DNA: TGTGCCAGCAGCCAATCGGTCAGGGAGACCCAGTACTTC. The J gene is TRBJ2-5, the V gene TRBV7-9; no reliable D call. V shed 5 bases and J shed 5 bases, with 12 bases lying between them. This CDR3 is built from 13 residues. CDR1 and CDR2 from the germline V gene are SEHNR and FQNEAQ (reference sequence).

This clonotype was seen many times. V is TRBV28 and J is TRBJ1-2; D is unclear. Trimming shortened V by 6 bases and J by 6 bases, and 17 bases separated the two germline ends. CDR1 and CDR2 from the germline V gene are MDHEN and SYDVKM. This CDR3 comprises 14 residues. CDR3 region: CASSSSAVPHGYTF. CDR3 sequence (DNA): TGTGCCAGCAGCTCCTCTGCCGTCCCCCATGGCTACACCTTC.

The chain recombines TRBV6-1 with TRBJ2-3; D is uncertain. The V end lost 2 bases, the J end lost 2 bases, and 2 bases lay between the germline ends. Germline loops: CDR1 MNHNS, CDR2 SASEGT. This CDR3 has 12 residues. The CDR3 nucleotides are TGTGCCAGCAGTGAACTCACAGATACGCAGTATTTT. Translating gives CASSELTDTQYF.

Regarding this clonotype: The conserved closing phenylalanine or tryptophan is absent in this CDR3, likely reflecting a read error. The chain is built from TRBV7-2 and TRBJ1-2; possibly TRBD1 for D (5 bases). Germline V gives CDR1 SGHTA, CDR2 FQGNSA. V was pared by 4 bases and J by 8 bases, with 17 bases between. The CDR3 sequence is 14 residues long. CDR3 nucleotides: TGTGCCAGCAGCTCCCCCGGGACCCCGGGAGGCTACACCGTC. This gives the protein CASSSPGTPGGYTV.

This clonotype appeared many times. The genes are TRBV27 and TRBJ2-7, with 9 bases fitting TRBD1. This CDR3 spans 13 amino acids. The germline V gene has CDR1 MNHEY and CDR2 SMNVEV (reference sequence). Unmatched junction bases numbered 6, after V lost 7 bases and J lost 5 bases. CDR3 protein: CASKDRGFHEQYF. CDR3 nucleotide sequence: TGTGCCAGCAAGGACAGGGGATTTCACGAGCAGTACTTC.

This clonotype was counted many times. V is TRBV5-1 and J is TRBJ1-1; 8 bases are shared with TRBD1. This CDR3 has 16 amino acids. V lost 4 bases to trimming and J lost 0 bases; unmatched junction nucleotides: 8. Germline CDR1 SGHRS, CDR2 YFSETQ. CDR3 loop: CASSPGGGRMNTEAFF. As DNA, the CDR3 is TGCGCCAGCAGCCCAGGGGGCGGTCGGATGAACACTGAAGCTTTCTTT.

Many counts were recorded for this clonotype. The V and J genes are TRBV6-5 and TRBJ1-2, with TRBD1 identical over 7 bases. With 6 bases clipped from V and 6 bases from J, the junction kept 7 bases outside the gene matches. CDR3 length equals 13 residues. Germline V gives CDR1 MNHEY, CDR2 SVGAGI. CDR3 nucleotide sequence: TGTGCCAGCAGGGTAACAGGGGTCCATGGCTACACCTTC. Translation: CASRVTGVHGYTF.

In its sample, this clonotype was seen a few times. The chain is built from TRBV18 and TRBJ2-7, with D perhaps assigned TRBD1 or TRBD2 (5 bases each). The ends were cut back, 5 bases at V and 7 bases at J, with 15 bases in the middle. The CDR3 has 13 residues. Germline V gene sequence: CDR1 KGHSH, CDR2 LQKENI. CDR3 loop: CASSTGPSGEQYF. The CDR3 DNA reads TGTGCCAGCTCAACGGGACCAAGTGGGGAGCAGTACTTC.

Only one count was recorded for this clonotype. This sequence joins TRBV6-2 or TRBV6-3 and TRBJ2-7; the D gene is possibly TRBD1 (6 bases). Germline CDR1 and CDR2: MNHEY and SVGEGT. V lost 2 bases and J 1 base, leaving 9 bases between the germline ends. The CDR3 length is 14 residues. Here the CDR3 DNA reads TGTGCCAGCAGTTACGACAGGTTATCCTACGAGCAGTACTTC. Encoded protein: CASSYDRLSYEQYF.

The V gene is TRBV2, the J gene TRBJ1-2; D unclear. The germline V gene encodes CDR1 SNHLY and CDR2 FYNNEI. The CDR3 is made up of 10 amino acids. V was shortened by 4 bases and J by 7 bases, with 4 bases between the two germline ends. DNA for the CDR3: TGTGCCAGCAGTGCGCGTGGCTACACCTTC. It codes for CASSARGYTF.

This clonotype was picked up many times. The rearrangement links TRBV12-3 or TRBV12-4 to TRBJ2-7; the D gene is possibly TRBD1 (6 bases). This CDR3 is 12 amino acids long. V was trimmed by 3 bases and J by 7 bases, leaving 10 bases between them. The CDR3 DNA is TGTGCCAGCAGTTTCGTGGGGGCGGAGCAGTACTTC. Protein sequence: CASSFVGAEQYF.

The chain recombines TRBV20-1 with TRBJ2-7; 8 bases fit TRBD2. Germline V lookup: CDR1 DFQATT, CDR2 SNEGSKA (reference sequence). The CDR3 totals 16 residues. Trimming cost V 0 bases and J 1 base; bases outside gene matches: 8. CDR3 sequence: CSARDFMVAGSYEQYF. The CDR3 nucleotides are TGCAGTGCTAGAGATTTCATGGTAGCGGGATCCTACGAGCAGTACTTC.

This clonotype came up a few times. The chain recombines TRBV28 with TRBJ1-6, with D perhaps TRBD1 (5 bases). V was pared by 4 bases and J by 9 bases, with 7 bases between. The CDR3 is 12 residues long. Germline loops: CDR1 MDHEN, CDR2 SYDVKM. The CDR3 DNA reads TGTGCCAGCAGTTCGGGGGGTTCACCCCTCCACTTT. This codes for CASSSGGSPLHF.

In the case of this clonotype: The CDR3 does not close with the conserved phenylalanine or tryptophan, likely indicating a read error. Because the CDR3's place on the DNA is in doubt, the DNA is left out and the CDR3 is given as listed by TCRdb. The CDR3 sequence is CALTTGRATEAVV. The rearrangement uses TRBV30 and TRBJ1-1. Germline-derived CDR1 and CDR2 are GTSNPN and SVGIG (reference sequence). The CDR3 adds up to 13 amino acids, both ends counted.

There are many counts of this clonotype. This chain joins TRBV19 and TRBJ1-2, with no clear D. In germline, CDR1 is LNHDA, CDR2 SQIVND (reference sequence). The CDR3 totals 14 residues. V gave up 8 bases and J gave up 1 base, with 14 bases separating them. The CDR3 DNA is TGTGCCAGTGCAGAATTGACCGTTAACTATGGCTACACCTTC. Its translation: CASAELTVNYGYTF.